This T cell receptor beta chain was captured by sequencing in a study of blood T cell repertoires in COVID-19. Trimming took 0 bases from V and 3 from J, leaving 12 bases between them. CDR1 is SGHVS and CDR2 is FQNEAQ in the germline V gene. The CDR3 contains 16 residues. Assay used: immunoSEQ multiplex PCR; TCRdb lists only in-frame clones, some missing. The data show roughly 150,000 clones, 79% seen once. The receptor comes from a man between 45 and 60 years old with active or convalescent COVID-19. Sequenced material: peripheral blood. The rearrangement links TRBV7-8 to TRBJ1-3; D is possibly TRBD1 (5 bases). CDR3 sequence reads: CASSLAGGVFGNTIYF. CDR3 nucleotides: TGTGCCAGCAGCTTAGCGGGGGGGGTATTTGGAAACACCATATATTTT.